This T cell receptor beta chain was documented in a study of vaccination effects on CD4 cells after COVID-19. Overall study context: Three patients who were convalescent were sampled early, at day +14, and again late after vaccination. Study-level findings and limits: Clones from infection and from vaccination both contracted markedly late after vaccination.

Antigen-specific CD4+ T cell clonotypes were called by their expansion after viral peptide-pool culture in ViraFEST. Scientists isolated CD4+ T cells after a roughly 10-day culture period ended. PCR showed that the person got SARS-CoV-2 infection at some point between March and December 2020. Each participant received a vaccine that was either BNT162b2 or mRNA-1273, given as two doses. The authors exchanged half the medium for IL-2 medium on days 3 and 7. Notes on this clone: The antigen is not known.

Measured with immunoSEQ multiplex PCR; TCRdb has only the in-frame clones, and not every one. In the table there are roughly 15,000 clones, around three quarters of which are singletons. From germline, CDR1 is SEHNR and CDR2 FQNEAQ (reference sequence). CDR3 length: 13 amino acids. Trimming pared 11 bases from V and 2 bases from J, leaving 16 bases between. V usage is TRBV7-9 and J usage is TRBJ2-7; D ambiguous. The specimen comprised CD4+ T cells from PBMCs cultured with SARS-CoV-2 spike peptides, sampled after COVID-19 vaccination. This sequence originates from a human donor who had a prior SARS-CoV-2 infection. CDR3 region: CAVGWADTYEQYF. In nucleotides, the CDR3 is TGTGCCGTAGGATGGGCTGATACCTACGAGCAGTACTTC.